Below, 31 T cell receptor beta chains from the same sample are listed, as sequenced in a study of breast tumors, draining lymph nodes, adjacent tissues. MiXCR, applied by TCRdb to the multiplex PCR reads, yields one record per CDR3 protein. The repertoire has hundreds of thousands of distinct CDR3 sequences, roughly 30% of them found once; the top ten carry just over 1.4%. Axillary draining lymph nodes of breast cancer patients supplied the node samples. The sample was axillary lymph node tissue. Receptors were obtained from a female donor with breast cancer. Some clones in this sample may be carry-over from other donors' samples.

This clonotype has a count of ten or more. The V call is TRBV20-1, the J call TRBJ2-7; TRBD2 matches 11 bases. The CDR3 runs 15 residues. J gave up 2 bases and V 0 bases, and 3 bases lay outside the gene matches. CDR1 is DFQATT and CDR2 is SNEGSKA in the germline V gene (reference sequence). CDR3 in amino acids: CSAREGTSGPYEQYF. In nucleotides, the CDR3 is TGCAGTGCTAGAGAAGGGACTAGCGGCCCCTACGAGCAGTACTTC.

This clonotype was counted many times. The chain has TRBV7-2 and TRBJ2-1; the D gene is possibly TRBD1 (6 bases). V was trimmed by 3 bases and J by 1 base, leaving 7 bases between them. The CDR3 covers 14 residues. CDR1 and CDR2 (germline): SGHTA, FQGNSA. The CDR3 is CASSFRGSYNEQFF. In DNA form, the CDR3 reads TGTGCCAGCAGCTTCAGGGGTTCCTACAATGAGCAGTTCTTC.

This clonotype came up many times. The genes are TRBV6-5 and TRBJ2-7, with a weak D call TRBD2 (7 bases). This CDR3 region has 13 residues. V was cut by 5 bases and J by 11 bases, with 19 bases left in between. Per the germline V gene, CDR1 is MNHEY and CDR2 is SVGAGI. CDR3 DNA sequence: TGTGCCAGCAGTGGACAGTTCCGGACTAGGGAGTACTTC. It specifies CASSGQFRTREYF.

Worth noting for this clonotype: A much larger clone is a single base away; this may be a read error. This chain uses TRBV11-3 with TRBJ1-2; D may be TRBD1 (5 bases). The V gene lost 6 bases and the J gene lost 10 bases, with 15 bases spanning the gap. The CDR3 runs 12 residues. The germline CDR1 and CDR2 sequences are SGHNT and YENEEA. The CDR3 region is CASRGVTGAYTF. DNA for the CDR3: TGTGCCAGCAGAGGGGTTACGGGAGCCTACACCTTC.

Only one count was recorded for this clonotype. CDR3 protein: CASSQDQGTDTQYF. Written as DNA, the CDR3 is TGTGCCAGCAGCCAAGACCAGGGGACAGATACGCAGTATTTT. The chain is built from TRBV4-2 and TRBJ2-3, with D possibly matching TRBD1 (6 bases). The CDR3 sequence is 14 residues long. Trimming left V 0 bases short and J 3 bases short, with 7 bases between. The germline V gene encodes CDR1 LGHNA and CDR2 YNFKEQ.

V usage is TRBV7-8 and J usage is TRBJ2-5, with a possible D match to TRBD2 (6 bases). This CDR3 has 16 residues. Germline V gene data show CDR1 as SGHVS and CDR2 as FQNEAQ. The V end was cut by 5 bases, the J end by 2 bases, with 18 bases between. The CDR3 nucleotides read TGTGCCAGCAGCCACGCTGGGAGGTTGGGGCAAGAGACCCAGTACTTC. Protein sequence: CASSHAGRLGQETQYF.

Regarding this clonotype: Given a much more abundant clone one base away, this may be a read error. This chain links TRBV6-1 with TRBJ2-1, with 8 bases fitting TRBD1. The CDR3 sequence is 16 residues long. The V gene's germline CDR1 is MNHNS and CDR2 SASEGT. The CDR3 nucleotides read TGTGCCGGCAGTGAAGCAGGCAGGGGGCTCTACAATGAGCAGTTCTTC. Translating it yields CAGSEAGRGLYNEQFF.

In its sample, this clonotype was seen many times. The V gene is TRBV20-1, the J gene TRBJ2-1; a possible D gene is TRBD1 (5 bases). Germline V gene lookup returns CDR1 DFQATT and CDR2 SNEGSKA (reference sequence). Trimming cost V 6 bases and J 3 bases, with 12 bases left between them. This CDR3 has 13 amino acids. CDR3 sequence (DNA): TGCAGTGCGGCGACAGACGTCTACAATGAGCAGTTCTTC. This translates into CSAATDVYNEQFF.

This chain joins TRBV24-1 and TRBJ2-5, with TRBD2 matching over 15 bases. J gave up 4 bases and V 7 bases, and 6 bases lay outside the gene matches. This CDR3 spans 16 amino acids. Per germline, CDR1 KGHDR and CDR2 SFDVKD. CDR3 region: CATRGLAGGPRETQYF. The CDR3 DNA reads as TGTGCCACCAGAGGACTAGCGGGAGGGCCAAGAGAGACCCAGTACTTC.

This clonotype was detected ten times or more. The V and J genes are TRBV12-3 or TRBV12-4 and TRBJ2-7; TRBD2 matches 12 bases. The V segment lost 5 bases and the J segment 7 bases; nucleotides outside the gene matches: 9. CDR3 size: 15 residues. The CDR3 sequence is CASSRTSGNAREQYF. In nucleotides, the CDR3 is TGTGCCAGCAGTCGGACTAGCGGGAATGCTCGGGAGCAGTACTTC.

As for this clonotype: The DNA is omitted, as the CDR3 cannot be located on it reliably, and the CDR3 follows TCRdb's listing. The chain carries TRBV15 and TRBJ2-5; the D call TRBD2 from the table was never checked on the DNA. CDR1 and CDR2 from the germline V gene are LNHNV and YYDKDF (reference sequence). The CDR3 numbers 18 amino acids, ends counted. CDR3 amino acids: CATSIYLCSSRGGETQYF.

This clonotype was seen many times. The chain couples TRBV7-9 to TRBJ1-4; tentative D call: TRBD1 (5 bases). Germline V lookup: CDR1 SEHNR, CDR2 FQNEAQ (reference sequence). V was trimmed by 1 base and J by 3 bases, leaving 21 bases between them. CDR3 length: 19 residues. The CDR3 reads CASSLVLRTLDTANEKLFF. CDR3 DNA sequence: TGTGCCAGCAGCTTAGTCCTTCGGACCTTGGACACGGCTAATGAAAAACTGTTTTTT.

As for this clonotype: With a much larger clone just one base away, this may be a read error. The gene calls are TRBV9 and TRBJ2-5; D may match TRBD1 or TRBD2 (5 bases each). There are 14 residues in the CDR3. Germline V gene data show CDR1 as SGDLS and CDR2 as YYNGEE. The CDR3 spells CASSSGDGEETQSF. The CDR3 DNA reads TGTGCCAGCTCCTCCGGGGACGGAGAAGAGACCCAGTCCTTC.

This clonotype showed up many times. The chain combines TRBV6-5 with TRBJ1-2; 10 bases agree with TRBD1. The CDR3 totals 15 residues. Germline V CDR1 and CDR2: MNHEY, SVGAGI. The V segment lost 8 bases and the J segment 4 bases; nucleotides outside the gene matches: 10. Here the CDR3 DNA reads TGTGCCAGCGCCCCGGGACAGGGGCCCTCCTATGGCTACACCTTC. Its translation is CASAPGQGPSYGYTF.

The V call is TRBV24-1, the J call TRBJ2-5, with 14 nucleotides matching TRBD2. From germline, CDR1 is KGHDR and CDR2 SFDVKD. The CDR3 totals 16 residues. V lost 3 bases, J lost 4 bases, and 3 bases stayed unmatched. DNA for the CDR3: TGTGCCACCAGTGATGGACTAGCGGGAGGAGGAGAGACCCAGTACTTC. It specifies CATSDGLAGGGETQYF.

To note about this clonotype: A read error may explain this, as a much larger clone is one base away. The chain has TRBV7-8 and TRBJ2-1; the match to TRBD1 covers 9 bases. The CDR3 runs to 15 residues. From germline, CDR1 is SGHVS and CDR2 FQNEAQ. The CDR3 reads CASSTGGTGFREQLF. The CDR3 nucleotides are TGTGCCAGCAGCACAGGTGGGACAGGGTTCAGGGAGCAGCTCTTC. The full variable domain, completed using reference TRBV7-8 and TRBJ2-1, is GAGVSQSPRYKVAKRGQDVALRCDPISGHVSLFWYQQALGQGPEFLTYFQNEAQLDKSGLPSDRFFAERPEGSVSTLKIQRTQQEDSAVYLCASSTGGTGFREQLFGPGTRLTVL.

This clonotype was counted ten times or more. V is TRBV5-8 and J is TRBJ2-1, with TRBD2 matching over 9 bases. Germline CDR1 SGHTS, CDR2 YDEGEE. The CDR3 contains 17 residues. Trimming at V came to 5 bases and at J to 0 bases, leaving 9 bases not matched to a gene. The DNA of the CDR3 is TGTGCCAGCAGGCCCCGTAGCGGGGGCGTCTCCTACAATGAGCAGTTCTTC. As protein: CASRPRSGGVSYNEQFF.

This clonotype was found a few times. The gene calls are TRBV18 and TRBJ1-1, with a tentative D call TRBD1 (5 bases). Germline CDR1 and CDR2: KGHSH and LQKENI. This CDR3 comprises 15 residues. V lost 1 base and J lost 5, with 14 bases in between. The CDR3 region is CASSPRNGGETEAFF. CDR3 nucleotides: TGTGCCAGCTCACCACGGAACGGGGGGGAGACTGAAGCTTTCTTT.

In this sample, this clonotype turned up many times. The rearrangement joins TRBV11-3 to TRBJ2-5; D tentatively fits TRBD1 or TRBD2 (7 bases each). Trimming stripped 5 bases from V and 1 base from J, with 17 bases between. This CDR3 contains 16 residues. CDR1 is SGHNT and CDR2 is YENEEA in the germline V gene. CDR3: CASSRDSGTPQETQYF. The DNA of the CDR3 is TGTGCCAGCAGCCGGGACAGCGGGACGCCCCAAGAGACCCAGTACTTC.

The genes are TRBV6-5 and TRBJ2-1, with a possible D match to TRBD1 (6 bases). The CDR3 spans 12 residues. The V gene lost 11 bases and the J gene lost 6 bases, with 14 bases spanning the gap. Per germline, CDR1 MNHEY and CDR2 SVGAGI. CDR3 in DNA: TGTGCCCAGAGCGGACAGTCCAATGAGCAGTTCTTC. Translated, it gives CAQSGQSNEQFF.

In this sample, this clonotype turned up many times. This sequence joins TRBV11-2 and TRBJ2-3, with 11 positions matching TRBD2. There are 19 residues in the CDR3. Per the germline V gene, CDR1 is SGHAT and CDR2 is FQNNGV. The V segment lost 2 bases and the J segment 0 bases; nucleotides outside the gene matches: 10. The CDR3 nucleotides read TGTGCCAGCAGCTTAACCGATAGCGGGAGGGCCTCTAGCACAGATACGCAGTATTTT. This sequence encodes CASSLTDSGRASSTDTQYF.

This clonotype was observed a handful of times. Given a much more abundant clone one base away, this may be a read error. V gene TRBV6-6 combines with J gene TRBJ2-2, with unresolved D. This CDR3 is 15 amino acids long. Germline V gene data show CDR1 as MNHNY and CDR2 as SVGAGI (reference sequence). CDR3 in amino acids: CASSHSATNTGELFF. In DNA form, the CDR3 reads TGTGCCAGCAGTCACTCAGCCACGAACACCGGGGAGCTGTTTTTT.

To note about this clonotype: A much larger clone differs by one base, so this may be a read error. This chain links TRBV6-5 with TRBJ2-1; perhaps D is TRBD1 or TRBD2 (5 bases each). Germline lookup yields CDR1 MNHEY and CDR2 SVGAGI. The V end lost 1 base, the J end lost 7 bases, and 14 bases lay between the germline ends. The CDR3 is made up of 15 amino acids. The CDR3 bases are TGTGCCAGCAGTTACTGGGGGAAGGGCCAGAATGAGCAGTTCTTC. This encodes CASSYWGKGQNEQFF.

Concerning this clonotype: A much larger clone is a single base away; this may be a read error. The V gene is TRBV4-1, the J gene TRBJ2-6; 7 nucleotides align to TRBD1. Germline-derived CDR1 and CDR2 are MGHRA and YSYEKL. The CDR3 length is 16 residues. The DNA of the CDR3 is TGCGACAGCAGCCTCGACAGGGCCCCTGGGGCCAACGTCCTGACTTTC. Protein product: CDSSLDRAPGANVLTF.

This clonotype was detected many times. In DNA, the CDR3 is TGTGCCAGCAGTGAACAGGATCAGCAGTACTTC. Translating it yields CASSEQDQQYF. The genes are TRBV6-5 and TRBJ2-7; a possible D gene is TRBD1 (5 bases). Trimming stripped 5 bases from V and 8 bases from J, with 10 bases between. Germline-derived CDR1 and CDR2 are MNHEY and SVGAGI. The CDR3 runs to 11 residues.

Note on this clonotype: Just one base apart from a much larger clone, this may be a read error. J is TRBJ1-1 and V is TRBV29-1; no reliable D call. Germline-derived CDR1 and CDR2 are SQVTM and ANQGSEA. Trimming left V 1 base short and J 0 bases short, with 9 bases between. CDR3 length: 14 amino acids. CDR3 coding DNA: TGCAGCGTTGAAGGCCCGCCTGTGAACACTGAAGCTTTCTTT. It codes for CSVEGPPVNTEAFF.

This clonotype has just a few counts. The gene calls are TRBV4-1 and TRBJ1-1; TRBD1 agrees at 11 bases. Per the germline V gene, CDR1 is MGHRA and CDR2 is YSYEKL. The CDR3 extends over 18 amino acids. V lost 4 bases, J lost 5 bases, and 15 bases stayed unmatched. The CDR3 DNA sequence: TGCGCCAGCAGCCCAAGGAGGGTTACCGGGACAGGGGGGACTGAAGCTTTCTTT. It translates to CASSPRRVTGTGGTEAFF.

Many counts were recorded for this clonotype. V and J are TRBV11-3 and TRBJ2-4; D call uncertain. Per germline, CDR1 SGHNT and CDR2 YENEEA. V lost 5 bases and J lost 0, with 11 bases in between. This CDR3 region has 15 residues. CDR3 protein: CASSPLTLAKNIQYF. Here the CDR3 DNA reads TGTGCCAGCAGCCCCCTAACGCTAGCCAAAAACATTCAGTACTTC.

Many counts were recorded for this clonotype. The V and J genes are TRBV6-1 and TRBJ2-1; D unclear. The germline CDR1 and CDR2 sequences are MNHNS and SASEGT. This CDR3 is 13 amino acids long. The V and J ends lost 8 bases and 6 bases respectively, with 14 bases between them. DNA of the CDR3: TGTGCCAGCGACGGTAGGATAGGCAATGAGCAGTTCTTC. Residues: CASDGRIGNEQFF.

This clonotype was picked up a small number of times. The V and J genes are TRBV7-3 and TRBJ1-1; D gene unclear. Per germline, CDR1 SGHTA and CDR2 FQGTGA. The CDR3 is 13 residues long. V dropped 2 bases and J dropped 5 bases, with 9 bases sitting between them. CDR3 DNA: TGTGCCAGCAGCTTATCCTGGGAAACTGAAGCTTTCTTT. Its protein is CASSLSWETEAFF.

In this sample, this clonotype turned up a few times. This may be a read error, as it is one base from a much larger clone. The chain combines TRBV20-1 with TRBJ2-1; 8 bases are a match to TRBD1. Germline-derived CDR1 and CDR2 are DFQATT and SNEGSKA (reference sequence). The CDR3 consists of 14 residues. V was pared by 0 bases and J by 9 bases, with 7 bases of the junction left unmatched. The CDR3 sequence is CSARDPRGRAEQFF. CDR3 nucleotide sequence: TGCAGTGCTAGAGATCCCAGGGGGCGGGCTGAGCAGTTCTTC.